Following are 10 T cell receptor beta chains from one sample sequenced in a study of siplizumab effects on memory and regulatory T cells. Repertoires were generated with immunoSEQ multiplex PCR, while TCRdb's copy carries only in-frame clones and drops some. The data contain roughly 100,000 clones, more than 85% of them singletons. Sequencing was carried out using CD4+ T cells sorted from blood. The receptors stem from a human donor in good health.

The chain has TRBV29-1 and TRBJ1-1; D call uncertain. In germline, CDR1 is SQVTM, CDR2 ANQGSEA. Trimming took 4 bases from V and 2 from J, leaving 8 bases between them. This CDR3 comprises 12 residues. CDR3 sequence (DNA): TGCAGCGTTGGACTGGGTAACACTGAAGCTTTCTTT. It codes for CSVGLGNTEAFF.

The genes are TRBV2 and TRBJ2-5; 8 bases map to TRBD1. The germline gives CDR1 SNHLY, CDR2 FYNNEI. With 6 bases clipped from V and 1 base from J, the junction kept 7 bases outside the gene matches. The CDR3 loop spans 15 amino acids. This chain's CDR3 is CASRNLGQAQETQYF. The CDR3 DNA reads TGTGCCAGCAGAAACTTGGGACAGGCCCAAGAGACCCAGTACTTC.

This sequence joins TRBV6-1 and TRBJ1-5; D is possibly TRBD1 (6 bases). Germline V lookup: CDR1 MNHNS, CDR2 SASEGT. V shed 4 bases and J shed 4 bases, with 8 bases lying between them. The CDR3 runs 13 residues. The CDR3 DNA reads TGTGCCAGCAGTGTGGACAGAAATCAGCCCCAGCATTTT. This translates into CASSVDRNQPQHF.

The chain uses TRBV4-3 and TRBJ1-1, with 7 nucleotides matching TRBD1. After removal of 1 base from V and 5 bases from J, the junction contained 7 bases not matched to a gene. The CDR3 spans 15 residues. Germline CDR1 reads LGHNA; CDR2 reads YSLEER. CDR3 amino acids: CASSQGRRGGTEAFF. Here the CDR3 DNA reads TGCGCCAGCAGCCAAGGACGCAGGGGGGGAACTGAAGCTTTCTTT.

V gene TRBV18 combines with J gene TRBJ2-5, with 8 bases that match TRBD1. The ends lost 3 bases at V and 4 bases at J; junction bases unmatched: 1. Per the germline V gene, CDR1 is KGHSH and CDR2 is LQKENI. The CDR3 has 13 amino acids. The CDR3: CASSPGQGETQYF. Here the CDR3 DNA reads TGTGCCAGCTCACCTGGACAGGGAGAGACCCAGTACTTC.

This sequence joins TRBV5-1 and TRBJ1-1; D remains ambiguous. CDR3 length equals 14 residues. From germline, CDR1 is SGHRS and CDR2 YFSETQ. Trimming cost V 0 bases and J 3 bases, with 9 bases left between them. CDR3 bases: TGCGCCAGCAGCTTGGAGGACGGTGACACTGAAGCTTTCTTT. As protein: CASSLEDGDTEAFF.

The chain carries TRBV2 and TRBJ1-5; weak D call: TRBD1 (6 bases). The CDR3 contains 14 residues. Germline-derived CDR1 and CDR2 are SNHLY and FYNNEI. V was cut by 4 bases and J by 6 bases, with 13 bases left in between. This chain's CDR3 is CASSGTVARQPQHF. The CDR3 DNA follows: TGTGCCAGCAGTGGGACAGTCGCCCGTCAGCCCCAGCATTTT. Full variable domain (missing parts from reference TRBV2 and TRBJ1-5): EPEVTQTPSHQVTQMGQEVILRCVPISNHLYFYWYRQILGQKVEFLVSFYNNEISEKSEIFDDQFSVERPDGSNFTLKIRSTKLEDSAMYFCASSGTVARQPQHFGDGTRLSIL.

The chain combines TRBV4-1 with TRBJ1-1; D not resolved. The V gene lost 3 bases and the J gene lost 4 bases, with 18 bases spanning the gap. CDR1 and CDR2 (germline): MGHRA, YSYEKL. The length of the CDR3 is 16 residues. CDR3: CASSHLEGPRGTEAFF. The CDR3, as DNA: TGCGCCAGCAGCCATTTGGAGGGCCCGCGGGGCACTGAAGCTTTCTTT.

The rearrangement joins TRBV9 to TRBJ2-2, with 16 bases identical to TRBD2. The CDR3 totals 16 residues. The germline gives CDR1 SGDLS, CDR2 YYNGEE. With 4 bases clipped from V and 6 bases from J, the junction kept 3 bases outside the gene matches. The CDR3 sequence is CASSPGLAGGAGELFF. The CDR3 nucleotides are TGTGCCAGCAGCCCGGGACTAGCGGGAGGGGCCGGGGAGCTGTTTTTT.

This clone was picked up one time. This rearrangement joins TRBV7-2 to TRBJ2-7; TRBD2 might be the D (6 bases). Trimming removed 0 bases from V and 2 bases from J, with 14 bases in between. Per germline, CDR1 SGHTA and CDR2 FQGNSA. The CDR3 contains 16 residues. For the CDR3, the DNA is TGTGCCAGCAGCTTAGCCTCAGCGGGTCTTACCTACGAGCAGTACTTC. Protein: CASSLASAGLTYEQYF.